The 7 T cell receptor beta chains in this list originate from one sample, sequenced in a study of blood T cell repertoires in COVID-19. Generated by immunoSEQ multiplex PCR, the TCRdb table keeps only in-frame clones and is missing some. The table lists 130,000 to 150,000 clones, roughly three quarters of them singletons, with approximately 5.2% in the top ten. Material for sequencing was peripheral blood. All receptors come from a woman in her seventies with COVID-19, enrolled during active disease.

This clone showed up just once. This sequence joins TRBV19 and TRBJ2-5; D might be TRBD2 (6 bases). The CDR3 extends over 13 amino acids. The ends were cut back, 3 bases at V and 4 bases at J, with 9 bases in the middle. Looked up from germline, CDR1 is LNHDA and CDR2 is SQIVND (reference sequence). The CDR3 DNA is TGTGCCAGTAGTATGCGGGGCATAGAGACCCAGTACTTC. Translating it yields CASSMRGIETQYF.

The gene calls are TRBV18 and TRBJ2-7, with D possibly matching TRBD1 (5 bases). This CDR3 has 15 amino acids. From germline, CDR1 is KGHSH and CDR2 LQKENI. The ends were cut back, 0 bases at V and 0 bases at J, with 9 bases in the middle. The CDR3 nucleotides are TGTGCCAGCTCACCACCCGCCAGGGCCTCCTACGAGCAGTACTTC. Its protein is CASSPPARASYEQYF. The full variable domain, its missing parts supplied by reference TRBV18 and TRBJ2-7, is NAGVMQNPRHLVRRRGQEARLRCSPMKGHSHVYWYRQLPEEGLKFMVYLQKENIIDESGMPKERFSAEFPKEGPSILRIQQVVRGDSAAYFCASSPPARASYEQYFGPGTRLTVT.

This clone appeared a single time. The chain recombines TRBV27 with TRBJ2-7; possible D gene TRBD1, 8 bases. Trimming pared 2 bases from V and 6 bases from J, leaving 20 bases between. CDR1 MNHEY and CDR2 SMNVEV come from the germline V gene (reference sequence). The CDR3 consists of 16 residues. The DNA of the CDR3 is TGTGCCAGCAGTTTACGGGGGGCCCAGGGGGCTGGCGAGCAGTACTTC. This gives the protein CASSLRGAQGAGEQYF.

The chain carries TRBV7-9 and TRBJ1-1; tentative D call: TRBD1 (5 bases). V lost 2 bases and J lost 4, with 11 bases in between. The CDR3 contains 14 residues. Germline CDR1 is SEHNR and CDR2 is FQNEAQ (reference sequence). In nucleotides, the CDR3 is TGTGCCAGCAGCTTACAGGGTCGGGCCACTGAAGCTTTCTTT. Amino acids: CASSLQGRATEAFF. Full variable domain (outside the CDR3, taken from reference TRBV7-9 and TRBJ1-1): DTGVSQNPRHKITKRGQNVTFRCDPISEHNRLYWYRQTLGQGPEFLTYFQNEAQLEKSRLLSDRFSAERPKGSFSTLEIQRTEQGDSAMYLCASSLQGRATEAFFGQGTRLTVV.

This rearrangement joins TRBV9 to TRBJ1-1; D is uncertain. The V gene lost 4 bases and the J gene lost 0 bases, with 10 bases spanning the gap. This CDR3 is 14 amino acids long. The V gene's germline CDR1 is SGDLS and CDR2 YYNGEE. For the CDR3, the DNA is TGTGCCAGCAGCACCCAACAGATGAACACTGAAGCTTTCTTT. It specifies CASSTQQMNTEAFF.

V gene TRBV5-1 combines with J gene TRBJ2-5, with a tentative D call TRBD1 (6 bases). The CDR3 is 18 amino acids. From germline, CDR1 is SGHRS and CDR2 YFSETQ. Trimming removed 4 bases from V and 4 bases from J, with 26 bases in between. Here the CDR3 DNA reads TGCGCCAGCAGCAAACCTCAAAGGACAGCCGGTGGCGGAGAGACCCAGTACTTC. Translating gives CASSKPQRTAGGGETQYF.

The gene calls are TRBV28 and TRBJ2-3, with 8 bases lining up with TRBD2. CDR3 length: 14 residues. V lost 6 bases to trimming and J lost 9 bases; unmatched junction nucleotides: 11. The germline gives CDR1 MDHEN, CDR2 SYDVKM. CDR3 region: CASRSGGSGGTQYF. DNA of the CDR3: TGTGCCAGCAGGTCCGGGGGCTCGGGGGGGACGCAGTATTTT.